The entry below gives a single T cell receptor (beta chain) sequence along with its context. Antigen unknown. V was clipped by 0 bases and J by 3 bases; unmatched bases: 2. Germline V gene lookup returns CDR1 KGHDR and CDR2 SFDVKD. The CDR3 loop spans 15 amino acids. This record belongs to a study of T cell responses to AZD1222 COVID-19 vaccine. As for the study in general: Second doses were pooled across both intervals (about 4 or about 12 weeks). Findings and caveats of the study: Close to half of all spike-specific TCRs reportedly target regions of the variants that are unmutated. Just six or seven AZD1222 recipients tested seropositive at baseline. Donors, mostly white British, included more females; clonal diversity was possibly underestimated.

TCRdb's copy holds only in-frame clones and misses some; the assay was immunoSEQ multiplex PCR. The sample holds some 130,000 clones, about 90% seen once. The receptor comes from an adult in good health. The sequences come from peripheral blood, collected on day 0 of AZD1222 vaccination. The gene calls are TRBV24-1 and TRBJ2-3; 7 bases match TRBD2. CDR3 nucleotides: TGTGCCACCAGTGATTTGGGCGGGGGTACAGATACGCAGTATTTT. Protein: CATSDLGGGTDTQYF.